This T cell receptor beta chain was identified during a study of blood T cell repertoires in COVID-19. About the study: Researchers got acute and convalescent COVID-19 samples from the United States, Italy and Spain. T cells, B-cell-depleted T cells, or PBMCs supplied cDNA or gDNA.

The CDR3 runs to 16 residues. From germline, CDR1 is KGHDR and CDR2 SFDVKD. With 3 bases removed from V and 5 bases from J, the gap between germline ends came to 15 bases. As originally analysed: Quantification of nucleated cells was approximated via reference gene primer amplification. Libraries were prepared by immunoSEQ multiplex PCR; TCRdb keeps only in-frame clonotypes and omits some of them. D and trimming come from the DNA, and the V and J calls and clone size come from that table. The sample carries just under 150,000 clones, approximately 87% recorded once. Sequencing was done on a sample of peripheral blood. The TCR originated in a man aged 50 to 59 who had recovered from COVID-19. The chain carries TRBV24-1 and TRBJ2-2, with D perhaps TRBD1 (5 bases). This CDR3 reads CATSDGAKGWTGELFF. CDR3 coding DNA: TGTGCCACCAGTGATGGCGCAAAGGGGTGGACCGGGGAGCTGTTTTTT.